This T cell receptor beta chain was identified during a study of T cell changes during pregnancy in multiple sclerosis. Only in-frame clones appear in the TCRdb table, and some are missing; sequencing was by immunoSEQ multiplex PCR. The sample holds around 88,000 clones; about 89% are singletons and the top ten take 2.5% to 3%. The CDR3 is made up of 14 amino acids. CDR1 SGHNT and CDR2 YYREEE come from the germline V gene (reference sequence). Regarding this clone: The junction departs from germline at one end; a sequencing error may be responsible.

V is TRBV5-4 and J is TRBJ1-5; TRBD1 is a possible D gene (6 bases). The sequencing used peripheral blood, collected in the first trimester of pregnancy. The sequence was obtained from a female donor with multiple sclerosis, enrolled in a pregnancy study. CDR3 bases: TGTGCCAGCAGCTTGGCGGGGGGCAACCAGCCCCAGCATTTT. Its protein is CASSLAGGNQPQHF. The complete variable domain, with remaining parts taken from reference TRBV5-4 and TRBJ1-5, reads ETGVTQSPTHLIKTRGQQVTLRCSSQSGHNTVSWYQQALGQGPQFIFQYYREEENGRGNFPPRFSGLQFPNYSSELNVNALELDDSALYLCASSLAGGNQPQHFGDGTRLSIL.